Listed below are T cell receptor beta chains from one sample, sequenced in a study of molecular identifiers for immune sequencing clone quantification. MiXCR was run by TCRdb on the PCR reads, yielding one entry per CDR3 protein. This table has about 510,000 distinct CDR3 sequences, roughly 26% appearing once. The specimen sequenced was naive CD8+ T cells from blood, with Jurkat cell RNA spiked in. These receptors came from a human donor in good health. Some libraries in this study had Jurkat cell RNA spiked in. Both conserved end residues are part of each CDR3. D genes are given only for firm matches. Clone size appears in some rows only: once, few, many, or a class for an expanded clone.

d_gene	abundance	j_gene	v_gene	CDR3nt	CDR3aa
TRBD1	-	TRBJ2-4	TRBV30	TGTGCCTGGAGTGTACAAACCATTCTCTTTAGGGGACAGGGTATCAAGACCAAAAACATTCAGTACTTC	CAWSVQTILFRGQGIKTKNIQYF
TRBD1	-	TRBJ2-7	TRBV6-5	TGTGCCAGCAGTTACTCGTGGCAGGGGGCCCGCGAGCAGTACTTC	CASSYSWQGAREQYF
-	-	TRBJ1-1	TRBV20-1	TGCAGTGCTAGAGATCATGGGGGAACCATGAACACTGAAGCTTTCTTT	CSARDHGGTMNTEAFF
-	many	TRBJ1-3	TRBV9	TGTGCCAGCAGCGTGCCCCGAGACACCATATATTTT	CASSVPRDTIYF
-	-	TRBJ2-5	TRBV7-9	TGTGCCAGCAGCTTAGGGATTCAAGAGCCCCAGTACTTC	CASSLGIQEPQYF
-	-	TRBJ2-3	TRBV19	TGTGCCACCAATCCCAGGGGCTTCTCAACCCGCACAGATACGCAGTATTTT	CATNPRGFSTRTDTQYF
TRBD2	many	TRBJ2-7	TRBV7-9	TGTGCCAGCAGCCCACCTAGCATGGGAGGGCCGAGCGAGCAGTACTTC	CASSPPSMGGPSEQYF
TRBD2	-	TRBJ2-1	TRBV6-2/TRBV6-3	TGTGCCAGCAGTAAAACGACTAGCGGGAGCACCAATGAGCAGTTCTTC	CASSKTTSGSTNEQFF
-	few	TRBJ2-7	TRBV6-5	TGTGCCAGCAGTTACACGGGCTACGAGCAGTACTTC	CASSYTGYEQYF
-	many	TRBJ2-7	TRBV20-1	TGCAGTGCTAGAGATCTCGAGAGCTACGAGCAGTACTTC	CSARDLESYEQYF
-	few	TRBJ2-1	TRBV9	TGTGCCAGCAGCGCCCCGACCGAAAATGAGCAGTTCTTC	CASSAPTENEQFF
-	many	TRBJ2-4	TRBV25-1	TGTGCCAGCAGTGATGGTATATTGACAGGTAACATTCAGTACTTC	CASSDGILTGNIQYF
-	many	TRBJ2-1	TRBV7-9	TGTGCCAGCAGCACGACAGGGACTGGCAATGAGCAGTTCTTC	CASSTTGTGNEQFF
-	-	TRBJ2-2	TRBV20-1	TGCAGTGCTGGACCCACCCTCGCCGGGGAGCTGTTTTTT	CSAGPTLAGELFF
-	-	TRBJ1-1	TRBV13	TGTGCCAGCACCTACGGGGGGCTGACCCCTGACGCTTTCTTT	CASTYGGLTPDAFF
-	few	TRBJ2-5	TRBV3-1	TGTGCCAGCAGCCCCACGGGGCAGGTCGGGGCACAAGAGACCCAGTACTTC	CASSPTGQVGAQETQYF
TRBD2	many	TRBJ2-1	TRBV6-2/TRBV6-3	TGTGCCAGCAGGCCGGGACTAGTCCTTTTTGGGGAGCAGTTCTTC	CASRPGLVLFGEQFF
-	-	TRBJ2-4	TRBV11-2	TGTGCCAGCAGCTTATTTGTATCCAAAAACATTCAGTACTTC	CASSLFVSKNIQYF
-	few	TRBJ1-2	TRBV19	TGTGCCACCAGGGGTTATGGCTACACCTTC	CATRGYGYTF
-	-	TRBJ2-7	TRBV7-2	TGTGCCAGCAGCTTAGGAACGCCGCCAGATTCGTACGAGCAGAACTTC	CASSLGTPPDSYEQNF
-	many	TRBJ1-4	TRBV29-1	TGCAGCGTCGTTACAGGGAGCGGTGAAAAACTGTTTTTT	CSVVTGSGEKLFF
-	once	TRBJ1-2	TRBV11-2	TGTGCCAGCAGCTTAGACGGGACTTACTATGGCTACACCTTC	CASSLDGTYYGYTF
-	many	TRBJ2-6	TRBV12-3/TRBV12-4	TGTGCCAGCAGTTTAGCTCGCTCTGGGGCCAACGTCCTGACTTTC	CASSLARSGANVLTF
-	few	TRBJ1-4	TRBV2	TGTGCCAGCAGCACTCCAGGCCTCCTAGGGGAAAAACTGTTTTTT	CASSTPGLLGEKLFF
TRBD2	few	TRBJ2-7	TRBV4-1	TGCGCCAGCAGCCACCGCACTAGCGCCTCCTACGAGCAGTACTTC	CASSHRTSASYEQYF
-	-	TRBJ2-1	TRBV9	TGTGCCAGCAGAGTAGGGGTGGGGGTAGGTGAGCAGTTCTTC	CASRVGVGVGEQFF
-	many	TRBJ1-1	TRBV6-5	TGTGCCAGCAGTTACTCGAGCACTGAAGCTTTCTTT	CASSYSSTEAFF
TRBD1	-	TRBJ2-7	TRBV29-1	TGCAGCGTGGGACAGGGCAACGGGGACGAGCAGTACTTC	CSVGQGNGDEQYF
-	-	TRBJ2-4	TRBV27	TGTGCCAGCCCGGCTGGTAGAGCCAAAAACATTCAGTCCTTC	CASPAGRAKNIQSF
-	-	TRBJ2-5	TRBV7-8	TGTGCCAGCAGCTCAGGGACATTAGACTCGCAAGAGACCCAGTACTTC	CASSSGTLDSQETQYF
-	few	TRBJ2-7	TRBV4-3	TGCGCCAGCAGCCTAGGACTACAATCCTCCTACGAGCAGTACTTC	CASSLGLQSSYEQYF
TRBD1	-	TRBJ2-7	TRBV7-9	TGTGCCAGCAGCTTAGTCTTTCGAGACAGGGTAGACGAGCAGTACTTC	CASSLVFRDRVDEQYF
-	-	TRBJ1-2	TRBV5-6	TGTGCCGGCAGCTTGGACAGCTATGGCTACACCTTC	CAGSLDSYGYTF
-	few	TRBJ2-7	TRBV20-1	TGCAGTGCTAGAGCCCTACAGATTAACTACGAGCAGTACTTC	CSARALQINYEQYF
-	few	TRBJ1-1	TRBV29-1	TGCAGCACGGGTGGGGAAGGCACTGAAGCTTTCTTT	CSTGGEGTEAFF
TRBD2	once	TRBJ2-7	TRBV9	TGTGCCAGCAGCGCAGGTACTAGCGGGGTCACCTACGAGCAGTACTTC	CASSAGTSGVTYEQYF
-	few	TRBJ2-1	TRBV4-1	TGCGCCAGCAGCCAACTGGCTACAGTGAACAATGAGCAGTTCTTC	CASSQLATVNNEQFF
-	many	TRBJ2-3	TRBV24-1	TGTGCCACCGTGAGTTCAGGGAGCACAGATACGCAGTATTTT	CATVSSGSTDTQYF
TRBD1	-	TRBJ2-5	TRBV5-1	TGCGCCAGCAGCTTGTATTTGGACAGGGGGGACCACGCGACCCAGTACTTC	CASSLYLDRGDHATQYF
-	many	TRBJ1-1	TRBV6-5	TGTGCCAGCAGTTACGACGGCGGGGGTGACACTGAAGCTTTCTTT	CASSYDGGGDTEAFF
-	many	TRBJ2-7	TRBV29-1	TGCAGCGCCGGCGCCACACCCTACGAGCAGTACTTC	CSAGATPYEQYF